What follows are 14 T cell receptor beta chains derived from one specimen sequenced in a study of T-cell reconstitution after alpha-beta-depleted transplantation in children. A library of TCRbeta sequences, prepared with unique molecular identifiers, was generated. TCRdb independently ran MiXCR on the PCR reads; one entry per CDR3 protein. The repertoire holds 500,000 to 750,000 distinct CDR3 sequences, with over 10% as singletons. The sequencing here drew on PBMCs, mostly from graft donor cells, taken 360 days after TCRalphabeta/CD19-depleted stem cell transplant. The receptors come from a male patient younger than 18 who had a stem cell transplant for acute myeloid leukemia, so the T cells may come from the graft donor.

CDR3 nucleotides: TGCGCCAGCAGAGTAAAGCGAACAGATACGCAGTATTTT. This codes for CASRVKRTDTQYF. The chain combines TRBV5-1 with TRBJ2-3; D remains ambiguous. CDR1 and CDR2 from the germline V gene are SGHRS and YFSETQ. The length of the CDR3 is 13 residues. Trimming left V 5 bases short and J 3 bases short, with 10 bases between.

This clonotype was seen ten or more times. The chain uses TRBV5-1 and TRBJ2-3; D gene unclear. The ends were cut back, 0 bases at V and 2 bases at J, with 4 bases in the middle. Germline-derived CDR1 and CDR2 are SGHRS and YFSETQ. This CDR3 comprises 13 residues. CDR3 in DNA: TGCGCCAGCAGCTTGGTCGACACAGATACGCAGTATTTT. As protein: CASSLVDTDTQYF.

This sequence joins TRBV7-6 and TRBJ2-1, with a weak D call TRBD2 (5 bases). The V end was cut by 4 bases, the J end by 9 bases, with 13 bases between. The CDR3 consists of 13 residues. Germline V gene data show CDR1 as SGHVS and CDR2 as FNYEAQ. The CDR3 coding sequence is TGTGCCAGCAGCTCCTCCCCGGGGATTGAGCAGTTCTTC. Protein product: CASSSSPGIEQFF.

This sequence joins TRBV12-3 or TRBV12-4 and TRBJ1-2; D remains ambiguous. CDR3 length equals 10 residues. Trimming took off 7 bases at V and 8 bases at J, with 8 bases between the two ends. Written as DNA, the CDR3 is TGTGCCAGCAATAAACAGGGCTACACCTTC. This translates into CASNKQGYTF.

The V call is TRBV6-2 or TRBV6-3, the J call TRBJ2-3; 13 bases are shared with TRBD2. This CDR3 region has 22 residues. The ends lost 5 bases at V and 5 bases at J; junction bases unmatched: 25. Germline assignment: CDR1 MNHEY and CDR2 SVGEGT. CDR3 bases: TGTGCCAGCAGTCCGAAAAATCACCCCAGGCCTCCGGGACTAGCGGGAAGAGATACGCAGTATTTT. As protein: CASSPKNHPRPPGLAGRDTQYF.

This clonotype was seen a few times. The V and J genes are TRBV20-1 and TRBJ2-3; D possibly corresponds to TRBD1 (5 bases). CDR1 and CDR2 (germline): DFQATT, SNEGSKA (reference sequence). The CDR3 is made up of 13 amino acids. Between the trimmed V and J ends, which lost 2 bases and 2 bases, there was a span of 8 bases. CDR3 in amino acids: CSARQDNTDTQYF. CDR3 sequence (DNA): TGCAGTGCTAGACAGGACAACACAGATACGCAGTATTTT.

This clonotype appeared many times. This chain uses TRBV29-1 with TRBJ2-7; the match to TRBD1 covers 8 bases. The CDR3 loop spans 13 amino acids. Looked up from germline, CDR1 is SQVTM and CDR2 is ANQGSEA. V trimming: 5 bases; J trimming: 3 bases; junction bases outside the gene matches: 6. CDR3 bases: TGCAGCGTTTTCGGACAGGGTCTCTACGAGCAGTACTTC. It translates to CSVFGQGLYEQYF.

The chain recombines TRBV12-3 or TRBV12-4 with TRBJ2-5; tentative D call: TRBD2 (5 bases). Between the trimmed V and J ends, which lost 4 bases and 2 bases, there was a span of 14 bases. The length of the CDR3 is 15 residues. The DNA of the CDR3 is TGTGCCAGCAGTTCCGATGGACTGGTACAAGAGACCCAGTACTTC. This sequence encodes CASSSDGLVQETQYF.

The table lists this clonotype with many counts. The rearrangement uses TRBV29-1 and TRBJ2-1; D call uncertain. The V end was cut by 6 bases, the J end by 5 bases, with 14 bases between. Germline V gene lookup returns CDR1 SQVTM and CDR2 ANQGSEA. The CDR3 contains 13 residues. CDR3 residues: CSVGRRTNNEQFF. The CDR3, as DNA: TGCAGCGTCGGACGGCGGACGAACAATGAGCAGTTCTTC.

This clonotype has just a few counts. The rearrangement joins TRBV7-3 to TRBJ2-7; tentative D call: TRBD1 (6 bases). Germline V lookup: CDR1 SGHTA, CDR2 FQGTGA. V shed 5 bases and J shed 0 bases, with 14 bases lying between them. The CDR3 spans 15 residues. In DNA, the CDR3 is TGTGCCAGCAGCATCACCGGGACAAGCTCCTACGAGCAGTACTTC. Residues: CASSITGTSSYEQYF.

This clonotype came up many times. The chain uses TRBV12-3 or TRBV12-4 and TRBJ2-7; D unresolved. The V end was cut by 4 bases, the J end by 7 bases, with 14 bases between. The CDR3 loop spans 13 amino acids. CDR3 in amino acids: CASSSGPVGEQYF. CDR3 nucleotides: TGTGCCAGCAGTTCTGGCCCTGTCGGGGAGCAGTACTTC.

V is TRBV29-1 and J is TRBJ1-2, with D perhaps TRBD1 (5 bases). Germline lookup yields CDR1 SQVTM and CDR2 ANQGSEA. This CDR3 has 14 amino acids. Trimming pared 1 base from V and 4 bases from J, leaving 13 bases between. In nucleotides, the CDR3 is TGCAGCGTTGAAGTGCCCGGACACCCCTATGGCTACACCTTC. The encoded protein is CSVEVPGHPYGYTF.

This clonotype was detected ten times or more. The chain links TRBV19 to TRBJ2-1; D is possibly TRBD2 (6 bases). Trimming removed 1 base from V and 9 bases from J, with 13 bases in between. The CDR3 covers 14 residues. Germline V gene sequence: CDR1 LNHDA, CDR2 SQIVND (reference sequence). CDR3 residues: CASSIGPRGPEQFF. Here the CDR3 DNA reads TGTGCCAGTAGTATAGGACCGCGGGGTCCTGAGCAGTTCTTC.

This clonotype was seen at least ten times. The gene calls are TRBV6-5 and TRBJ2-3; 7 bases match TRBD2. Germline-derived CDR1 and CDR2 are MNHEY and SVGAGI. This CDR3 region has 13 residues. With 6 bases clipped from V and 7 bases from J, the junction kept 7 bases outside the gene matches. For the CDR3, the DNA is TGTGCCAGCAGCGCCCTAGCGGCGAATACGCAGTATTTT. This encodes CASSALAANTQYF.